Below, 10 T cell receptor beta chains from the same sample are listed, as sequenced in a study of shared clonotypes between healthy human individuals. Produced via immunoSEQ multiplex PCR; TCRdb's table is partial and in-frame only. The sample includes 490,000 or so clones, 79% seen only once; the top ten take more than 10%. Sequenced material: PBMCs. The source is a woman aged 40 to 50 in good health. Some clones in this sample may be carry-over from other donors' samples.

The V gene is TRBV6-4, the J gene TRBJ2-3; 10 nucleotides align to TRBD2. CDR3 length: 15 residues. J was trimmed by 3 bases and V by 4 bases; bases with no gene match: 4. The V gene's germline CDR1 is MRHNA and CDR2 SNTAGT. CDR3 DNA: TGTGCCAGCAGTGCAGGACTAGCGGATACAGATACGCAGTATTTT. Amino acids: CASSAGLADTDTQYF.

Worth noting for this clone: Other DNA variants within this sample encode the same CDR3. The rearrangement joins TRBV5-1 to TRBJ1-1; 9 nucleotides line up with TRBD1. Germline CDR1 reads SGHRS; CDR2 reads YFSETQ. The CDR3 is 14 amino acids. V was pared by 2 bases and J by 1 base, with 0 bases of the junction left unmatched. CDR3 loop: CASSLQGANTEAFF. CDR3 sequence (DNA): TGCGCCAGCAGCTTACAGGGGGCGAACACTGAAGCTTTCTTT.

The chain has TRBV5-1 and TRBJ2-2; no definite D call. Between the trimmed V and J ends, which lost 4 bases and 0 bases, there was a span of 7 bases. This CDR3 comprises 14 residues. Germline assignment: CDR1 SGHRS and CDR2 YFSETQ. The CDR3 spells CASSIDTNTGELFF. The CDR3, as DNA: TGCGCCAGCAGCATCGATACGAACACCGGGGAGCTGTTTTTT.

The V gene is TRBV5-1, the J gene TRBJ2-1; D is possibly TRBD2 (6 bases). Germline V gene lookup returns CDR1 SGHRS and CDR2 YFSETQ. This CDR3 contains 14 residues. The germline V and J ends were trimmed by 3 bases and 7 bases, with 14 bases remaining between them. The CDR3 sequence: CASSWQSSENEQFF. The DNA of the CDR3 is TGCGCCAGCAGCTGGCAATCTAGCGAAAATGAGCAGTTCTTC.

The chain joins TRBV18 to TRBJ2-7; 9 nucleotides line up with TRBD2. Germline V gives CDR1 KGHSH, CDR2 LQKENI. The CDR3 sequence is 15 residues long. The V segment lost 2 bases and the J segment 2 bases; nucleotides outside the gene matches: 4. CDR3 loop: CASSPGSGSTYEQYF. The CDR3 nucleotides read TGTGCCAGCTCACCAGGTAGCGGGAGTACCTACGAGCAGTACTTC. The full variable domain, in which reference TRBV18 and TRBJ2-7 provide the parts outside the CDR3, is NAGVMQNPRHLVRRRGQEARLRCSPMKGHSHVYWYRQLPEEGLKFMVYLQKENIIDESGMPKERFSAEFPKEGPSILRIQQVVRGDSAAYFCASSPGSGSTYEQYFGPGTRLTVT.

The chain employs TRBV11-1 and TRBJ1-1; D unclear. Germline CDR1 reads SGHAT; CDR2 reads FQDESV (reference sequence). Trimming stripped 1 base from V and 6 bases from J, with 15 bases between. The CDR3 is made up of 15 amino acids. The CDR3 protein is CASSLEAGEFAEAFF. DNA of the CDR3: TGTGCCAGCAGCTTAGAAGCGGGAGAATTCGCTGAAGCTTTCTTT. The whole variable domain, filled in from reference TRBV11-1 and TRBJ1-1, reads EAEVAQSPRYKITEKSQAVAFWCDPISGHATLYWYRQILGQGPELLVQFQDESVVDDSQLPKDRFSAERLKGVDSTLKIQPAELGDSAMYLCASSLEAGEFAEAFFGQGTRLTVV.

Points on this clone: At one boundary the junction diverges from the germline segment, which might be a read error. CDR3 bases: TGCGCCAGCAGCGAGGACAGCTACACTGAAGCTTTCTTT. This gives the protein CASSEDSYTEAFF. V and J are TRBV6-9 and TRBJ1-1, with a tentative D call TRBD1 (6 bases). The CDR3 length is 13 residues. From germline, CDR1 is MNHGY and CDR2 SVAAGI.

This clone was seen only a few times. This chain connects TRBV28 to TRBJ1-5; 7 bases are a match to TRBD1. The CDR3 is 15 amino acids. The trim removed 6 bases at V and 6 bases at J, leaving 11 bases unmatched. Germline CDR1 is MDHEN and CDR2 is SYDVKM. The CDR3 sequence is CASREDRPSPQPQHF. CDR3 sequence (DNA): TGTGCCAGCAGGGAGGACAGGCCCAGCCCTCAGCCCCAGCATTTT. Based on the CDR3 plus reference TRBV28 and TRBJ1-5, the full variable domain is DVKVTQSSRYLVKRTGEKVFLECVQDMDHENMFWYRQDPGLGLRLIYFSYDVKMKEKGDIPEGYSVSREKKERFSLILESASTNQTSMYLCASREDRPSPQPQHFGDGTRLSIL.

This clone has a handful of counts. V gene TRBV7-2 combines with J gene TRBJ1-1, with 9 bases aligning to TRBD1. The ends lost 2 bases at V and 1 base at J; junction bases unmatched: 8. This CDR3 has 17 amino acids. CDR1 is SGHTA and CDR2 is FQGNSA in the germline V gene. The CDR3 DNA follows: TGTGCCAGCAGCTTATGGGGGACAGGGCATAGGAACACTGAAGCTTTCTTT. Translation: CASSLWGTGHRNTEAFF.

The chain has TRBV18 and TRBJ2-7; no definite D call. The V end lost 5 bases, the J end lost 0 bases, and 8 bases lay between the germline ends. Germline V gene lookup returns CDR1 KGHSH and CDR2 LQKENI. The CDR3 is 13 amino acids. CDR3 sequence (DNA): TGTGCCAGCTCAGCAGGAGACTCCTACGAGCAGTACTTC. Translating it yields CASSAGDSYEQYF.